This T cell receptor beta chain derives from a study of T cell repertoires in cytomegalovirus infection. Turning to the study itself: HLA-B-restricted CMV epitopes that are well studied were used alongside recently identified HLA-C-restricted ones. The public TCR beta signatures pointed to both CMV infection and matching HLA type. General observations from the study: Individuals carrying CMV plus the relevant HLA were identified by cumulative frequency of public TCR beta families. It was HLA-C-restricted CMV-specific TCR beta clonotypes that dominated the response ex vivo.

TCRdb recomputed calls from the reads with MiXCR, one row per CDR3 protein. The sample has about 830,000 distinct CDR3 sequences, 32% seen once. A few counts support this clonotype. Its target is not known. The CDR3 contains 15 residues. V dropped 7 bases and J dropped 8 bases, with 23 bases sitting between them. Source: cultured CD8+ T cells from PBMCs, taken from culture after CMV antigen stimulation. The clonotype comes from a human donor in good health (CMV status not recorded). Some clones in this sample may be carry-over from other donors' samples. The V and J genes are TRBV12-3 or TRBV12-4 and TRBJ1-2; D gene unclear. The CDR3 bases are TGTGCCAGCACCAGACTGACCGACACGTCGATCGGCTACACCTTC. As protein: CASTRLTDTSIGYTF.